Listed below are T cell receptor beta chains from one sample, sequenced in a study of blood T cell repertoires in COVID-19. Repertoires were generated with immunoSEQ multiplex PCR, while TCRdb's copy carries only in-frame clones and drops some. Here the sample spans about 160,000 clones, over 75% being singletons. Sequenced material: peripheral blood. The receptors were gathered from a man in his 70s who had recovered from COVID-19. Each CDR3 is given with its conserved first and last residue. D genes are given only for firm matches. Clone size is given for some rows only: seen once, a few or many times, or a class if the clone is expanded.

clone size | J gene | D gene | V gene | CDR3 protein | CDR3 DNA
NA | TRBJ1-1 | TRBD1 | TRBV27 | CASSSQGWSTEAFF | TGTGCCAGCAGTTCACAGGGGTGGAGCACTGAAGCTTTCTTT
NA | TRBJ1-2 | TRBD1 | TRBV5-1 | CASSPRTGSYGYTF | TGCGCCAGCAGCCCACGGACAGGGAGCTATGGCTACACCTTC
NA | TRBJ2-3 | NA | TRBV15 | CATSRGRGGGRGDTQYF | TGTGCCACCAGCAGGGGCAGGGGTGGCGGGAGAGGGGATACGCAGTATTTT
NA | TRBJ2-5 | NA | TRBV12-3/TRBV12-4 | CASSFHGRADQYF | TGTGCCAGCAGTTTTCACGGCAGGGCTGACCAGTACTTC
few | TRBJ2-5 | NA | TRBV5-1 | CASSLQALYKETQYF | TGCGCCAGCAGCTTACAGGCGCTCTACAAAGAGACCCAGTACTTC
NA | TRBJ1-2 | NA | TRBV5-4 | CASSLDSLYGYTF | TGTGCCAGCAGTTTGGACAGCCTCTATGGCTACACCTTC
NA | TRBJ1-5 | TRBD1 | TRBV6-5 | CASSSGGWGNQPQHF | TGTGCCAGCAGTTCAGGGGGCTGGGGCAATCAGCCCCAGCATTTT
NA | TRBJ2-7 | TRBD2 | TRBV6-1 | CASSELAGYEQYF | TGTGCCAGCAGTGAGCTAGCGGGCTACGAGCAGTACTTC
NA | TRBJ1-1 | NA | TRBV5-1 | CASSLALLAGEAFF | TGCGCCAGCAGCTTGGCCTTATTGGCAGGAGAAGCTTTCTTT
NA | TRBJ1-2 | TRBD1 | TRBV7-8 | CASSGGQGNYGYTF | TGTGCCAGCAGCGGGGGACAGGGCAACTATGGCTACACCTTC
NA | TRBJ2-7 | NA | TRBV27 | CASSFPDSPGSRYEQYF | TGTGCCAGCAGTTTCCCCGACTCTCCCGGGAGTAGGTACGAGCAGTACTTC
NA | TRBJ1-2 | NA | TRBV7-2 | CASSSSTGNGYTF | TGTGCCAGCAGCTCCAGCACAGGGAATGGCTACACCTTC
NA | TRBJ2-1 | TRBD2 | TRBV9 | CASSVVALAGYNEQFF | TGTGCCAGCAGCGTAGTCGCACTAGCGGGATACAATGAGCAGTTCTTC
NA | TRBJ2-3 | NA | TRBV29-1 | CSERTGKGADTQYF | TGCAGCGAGCGAACAGGGAAAGGAGCAGATACGCAGTATTTT
NA | TRBJ1-1 | TRBD1 | TRBV9 | CASSAGTVFHMNTEAFF | TGTGCCAGCAGCGCCGGGACAGTATTCCACATGAACACTGAAGCTTTCTTT
few | TRBJ2-7 | NA | TRBV4-1 | CASSQDFSSYEQYF | TGCGCCAGCAGCCAAGATTTTAGCTCCTACGAGCAGTACTTC
NA | TRBJ2-7 | TRBD2 | TRBV30 | CAWSVSGGRYEQYF | TGTGCCTGGAGTGTATCGGGGGGGCGTTACGAGCAGTACTTC
NA | TRBJ2-1 | NA | TRBV6-2/TRBV6-3 | CASSLETRITNEQFF | TGTGCCAGCAGTTTAGAGACTAGGATCACCAATGAGCAGTTCTTC
few | TRBJ2-1 | TRBD2 | TRBV18 | CASSPIAGTSGDNEQFF | TGTGCCAGCTCACCGATTGCCGGGACTAGCGGGGACAATGAGCAGTTCTTC
NA | TRBJ2-1 | TRBD2 | TRBV4-1 | CASSQDPAGGGNEQFF | TGCGCCAGCAGCCAAGATCCCGCGGGAGGAGGCAATGAGCAGTTCTTC
NA | TRBJ1-5 | TRBD1 | TRBV18 | CASSPGTGESTQHF | TGTGCCAGCTCACCCGGGACAGGGGAGAGCACCCAGCATTTT
once | TRBJ2-7 | NA | TRBV12-2 | CARDISSGVLYSHEQYF | TGTGCAAGGGACATATCTAGCGGGGTTCTCTACTCCCACGAGCAGTACTTC